Here is one T cell receptor beta chain with its context. Authors' data handling: Cell counts per sample came from amplifying reference gene primers. Sequencing used immunoSEQ multiplex PCR; TCRdb keeps in-frame clones, though not all of them. Clone size and the V and J calls come from that table; the DNA yielded D and trimming. The data contain roughly 280,000 clones, around 88% of them singletons. The sample is drawn from a study of blood T cell repertoires in COVID-19. In the study overall: There were acute and convalescent COVID-19 samples, and they came from the United States, Italy and Spain. The cDNA or gDNA used as material had been derived from T cells, B-cell-depleted T cells, or PBMCs.

Germline values: CDR1 SGDLS, CDR2 YYNGEE. J gave up 5 bases and V 4 bases, and 11 bases lay outside the gene matches. The CDR3 covers 16 residues. This sequence was found in a young man with active or convalescent COVID-19. The rearrangement uses TRBV9 and TRBJ2-1; 8 nucleotides agree with TRBD2. Material for sequencing was peripheral blood. The CDR3 DNA sequence: TGTGCCAGCAGCTCCCTGACGGGGGGGATTAACAATGAGCAGTTCTTC. Protein sequence: CASSSLTGGINNEQFF.